The sequence of this T cell receptor beta chain was determined in a study of blood T cells in healthy people across ages. A second about 7 to 11 cycle PCR used barcoded and J-beta primers. All cDNA molecules were each tagged by a template-switch adaptor with 12 random nucleotides. TCRdb processed the 5' RACE reads anew with MiXCR; each CDR3 protein has one entry. The data contain 630,000 or so distinct CDR3 sequences, 32% of them singletons. This CDR3 contains 17 residues. V dropped 4 bases and J dropped 4; count of bases not matched to a gene: 5. CDR1 is SGHRS, CDR2 YFSETQ, per germline. The clonotype originates from a woman of 80 years or more in good health. The sample comprised blood. The V gene is TRBV5-1, the J gene TRBJ2-2; 15 nucleotides align to TRBD2. The DNA of the CDR3 is TGCGCCAGCAGCCCGCTGGGACTAGCGGGGGGCACCGGGGAGCTGTTTTTT. It encodes CASSPLGLAGGTGELFF.